This T cell receptor (beta chain) is from a study of T cell responses to AZD1222 COVID-19 vaccine. Remarks on this clone: Its antigen is not identified.

Study-level results: Reports say nearly half of spike-specific TCRs go after unmutated variant regions. Clonal diversity may have been underestimated in mostly white British donors. Rises in breadth and depth of Spike-specific TCRs came after two AZD1222 doses. Baseline seropositivity occurred in only 5 or 6 AZD1222 recipients.

This CDR3 has 15 residues. Germline V gene data show CDR1 as LGHNA and CDR2 as YNFKEQ. V shed 5 bases, J shed 0 bases, and the junction held 3 bases outside the gene matches. Assay: immunoSEQ multiplex PCR; the TCRdb copy retains only in-frame clones and omits some. The repertoire consists of about 76,000 clones, with about 88% occurring once and the leading ten covering 4.2%. This chain links TRBV4-2 with TRBJ1-4; 7 bases are a match to TRBD1. Specimen: peripheral blood, collected on day 0 of AZD1222 vaccination. The TCR was taken from an adult in good health. The DNA for the CDR3 is TGTGCCAGCAGCAGACAGGGAGCAACTAATGAAAAACTGTTTTTT. This sequence encodes CASSRQGATNEKLFF.